What follows describes a single T cell receptor beta chain. There are a few counts of this clone. Its binding antigen is unknown. Per-base quality was not reported, and no clone a single base away is much larger than it. The sample belongs to a study of beta chain features in type 1 diabetes (dated by TCRdb to the late 2010s). Concerning the study at large: No differences in mean age, gender distribution, total cell number or subset yield were found between patients and healthy donors. A total of about 110,000,000 sorted cells were examined across all samples, and a strong correlation was observed between cell number per subset and RNA yield. The study compared TCRB repertoires of sorted circulating CD4+ T cell subsets between recently diagnosed type 1 diabetes patients and matched healthy donors. Regulatory and stem cell-like memory subsets were obtained from only 8 patients and roughly eight healthy donors, while naive and central memory subsets were obtained from all 28 donors.

Study-level results and caveats: PCR might favor shorter templates, but patient and control samples were amplified and corrected together, so any skew would affect both groups equally. Sequencing cDNA rather than genomic DNA could over-represent highly expressing activated cells, although activation and CD3 levels did not differ between groups. A moderate but significant shortening of TCRB CDR3 length was observed in type 1 diabetes patients in all four CD4+ subsets. Fewer insertions and more nucleotide deletions at VDJ recombination sites were observed in patients with type 1 diabetes, implying thymic rearrangement abnormalities. Only small numbers of individuals were included in the HLA sub-analyses, which left unresolved whether HLA type had any influence on TCRB rearrangement. The naive, central memory and regulatory TCRB repertoires appeared to resemble one another more closely among patients than among healthy donors.

A single peripheral blood draw of around 0.11 L on average was collected from each donor into heparinised tubes. Naive, central memory, regulatory and stem cell-like memory CD4+ T cells were sorted on a BD FACSAria II using a panel including CD45RO, CCR7, CD25, CD127, CD95 and CD27. Every sorted population had a purity above 95%. PBMCs were separated immediately by Lymphoprep density gradient centrifugation and were stained directly, without being cultured. So that batch effects would be minimized, each experiment stained and sorted samples in pairs, pairing one healthy donor with one patient. The High Capacity cDNA Reverse Transcription Kit was used to reverse transcribe all of the isolated RNA, meaning that expressed TCRB transcripts were what got sequenced. Naive, central memory and regulatory T cell samples underwent deep immunoSEQ sequencing, averaging around 4 million total reads per sample. Sorted cells were lysed in RLT buffer, and RNA was extracted using DNase-treated RNeasy Micro or Mini kits according to cell number. Each cell subset was processed separately to prevent cross-contamination, with patient and healthy donor samples processed together. The immunoSEQ multiplex PCR was used to amplify TCRB sequences from cDNA, generating 87-bp fragments that spanned the CDR3 region. Sequencing of the amplicons was done on the Illumina HiSeq platform. The original pipeline was this. Synthetic template baselines were used to correct PCR bias computationally, reads within Hamming distance 2 were collapsed together, and singletons that could not be merged were discarded. Reads were aligned against IMGT to assign V, D and J genes, CDR3 length and insertions or deletions at six rearrangement sites. Within each subset, clonotype counts were normalized to sorted cell number, after which true diversity and Gini coefficients were computed with the tcR R package. Repertoire sharing was quantified using the overlap coefficient calculated on TCRB nucleotide sequences. The immuneACCESS repertoire file appears here via TCRdb, limited to in-frame rearrangements. These files lack a portion of the clones; in checked studies, under half of the deficit traces to unresolved V genes, and the cause of the others is not known. That table supplies the V and J calls and clone size; D and trimming were determined from the DNA. Counted in this sample were more than 150,000 clones; around 9% of them appeared once. The ten largest clones add up to approximately 0.7% of the sample.

The CDR3 covers 14 residues, taking in both the cysteine and the phenylalanine. The sequence is cut down to CDR3 DNA, 42 bases in frame from base 1. In the germline V gene, CDR1 corresponds to KGHSH and CDR2 to LQKENI. V ends up 6 bases short and J 3 bases short, with an unmatched junction base count of 5. The sequence derives from a woman in her thirties with type 1 diabetes. Sequenced material: central memory CD4+ T cells from blood. The chain couples TRBV18 to TRBJ2-7; TRBD2 matches 10 bases in the middle. The base sequence is TGTGCCAGCTCCGACGGGACTAGCGACTACGAGCAGTACTTC. This sequence encodes CASSDGTSDYEQYF.